A selection of T cell receptor beta chains follows, all from one sample in a study of blood T cells in healthy people across ages. TCRdb re-called the 5' RACE reads through MiXCR, storing one row per CDR3 protein. The repertoire holds some 730,000 distinct CDR3 sequences, with roughly 20% as singletons. Material: blood. The receptors were sampled from a man between 65 and 80 years old in good health. CDR3s include the opening cysteine and the closing phenylalanine or tryptophan. A D gene is named only where the DNA matches it firmly. The size entry is marked missing in some rows and otherwise reads once, few, many or a size class.

V gene: TRBV5-1; clone size: .; D gene: .; J gene: TRBJ2-4; CDR3 DNA: TGCGCCAGCAGCGCCCGACAGGGAGGCTCCAAAAACATTCAGTACTTC; CDR3 protein: CASSARQGGSKNIQYF
V gene: TRBV20-1; clone size: .; D gene: .; J gene: TRBJ2-5; CDR3 DNA: TGCAGTGCTAGAGCAAACTACCAAGAGACCCAGTACTTC; CDR3 protein: CSARANYQETQYF
V gene: TRBV3-1; clone size: few; D gene: TRBD1; J gene: TRBJ1-1; CDR3 DNA: TGTGCCAGCAGCTGGGACAGGGAGGCTTTCTTT; CDR3 protein: CASSWDREAFF
V gene: TRBV20-1; clone size: few; D gene: .; J gene: TRBJ1-2; CDR3 DNA: TGCAGTGCTAGGGGTGACCGGCCCCCCTATGGCTACACCTTC; CDR3 protein: CSARGDRPPYGYTF
V gene: TRBV11-2; clone size: many; D gene: .; J gene: TRBJ2-1; CDR3 DNA: TGTGCCAGCAGCTTGTACGGGGGCTCCTACAATGAGCAGTTCTTC; CDR3 protein: CASSLYGGSYNEQFF
V gene: TRBV12-3/TRBV12-4; clone size: many; D gene: .; J gene: TRBJ1-5; CDR3 DNA: TGTGCCAGCAGTTTAAGGAGGTACGGCAATCAGCCCCAGCATTTT; CDR3 protein: CASSLRRYGNQPQHF
V gene: TRBV5-1; clone size: .; D gene: .; J gene: TRBJ1-5; CDR3 DNA: TGCGCCAGCAGCCTCTGGGGGGATAGCAATCAGCCCCAGCATTTT; CDR3 protein: CASSLWGDSNQPQHF
V gene: TRBV25-1; clone size: .; D gene: .; J gene: TRBJ2-3; CDR3 DNA: TGTGCCAGCAGTGAGATAGGGTCGGTGGATACGCAGTATTTT; CDR3 protein: CASSEIGSVDTQYF
V gene: TRBV29-1; clone size: few; D gene: .; J gene: TRBJ2-3; CDR3 DNA: TGCAGCGTAGCAGGGGGGGCCACAGATACGCAGTATTTT; CDR3 protein: CSVAGGATDTQYF
V gene: TRBV7-2; clone size: few; D gene: TRBD2; J gene: TRBJ2-2; CDR3 DNA: TGTGCCAGCAGCGCGGCGGGACTAGCGGGAGGGACAGGGGAGCTGTTTTTT; CDR3 protein: CASSAAGLAGGTGELFF
V gene: TRBV28; clone size: few; D gene: .; J gene: TRBJ2-5; CDR3 DNA: TGTGCCAGCAGCCAAGGAGGGCGGGAGACCCAGTACTTC; CDR3 protein: CASSQGGRETQYF
V gene: TRBV27; clone size: few; D gene: .; J gene: TRBJ1-2; CDR3 DNA: TGTGCCAGCAGTTTATCTCGGATCCGACTCGGGCAGAACGGCTACACCTTC; CDR3 protein: CASSLSRIRLGQNGYTF
V gene: TRBV12-5; clone size: few; D gene: .; J gene: TRBJ2-1; CDR3 DNA: TGTGCTAGTGGTTATCTTTCTGGCAATGAGCAGTTCTTC; CDR3 protein: CASGYLSGNEQFF
V gene: TRBV10-3; clone size: few; D gene: TRBD2; J gene: TRBJ2-3; CDR3 DNA: TGTGCCATCAGTGAGTCGACTAGCGGGCCGTATACGCAGTATTTT; CDR3 protein: CAISESTSGPYTQYF
V gene: TRBV5-1; clone size: .; D gene: .; J gene: TRBJ1-2; CDR3 DNA: TGCGCCAGCAGCTTGGGGGACGTCGGTGGCTACACCTTC; CDR3 protein: CASSLGDVGGYTF
V gene: TRBV7-7; clone size: .; D gene: .; J gene: TRBJ2-1; CDR3 DNA: TGTGCCAGCAGCTCCGACGGATCTTACAATGAGCAGTTCTTC; CDR3 protein: CASSSDGSYNEQFF
V gene: TRBV6-1; clone size: few; D gene: .; J gene: TRBJ1-1; CDR3 DNA: TGTGCCAGCAGCTCCGTTGACGCCACTGAAGCTTTCTTT; CDR3 protein: CASSSVDATEAFF
V gene: TRBV7-2; clone size: many; D gene: .; J gene: TRBJ1-2; CDR3 DNA: TGTGCCAGCAGACCCGGACCGTCGAACTATGGCTACACCTTC; CDR3 protein: CASRPGPSNYGYTF
V gene: TRBV29-1; clone size: .; D gene: .; J gene: TRBJ2-3; CDR3 DNA: TGCAGCGTCATGGTAGATACGCAGTATTTT; CDR3 protein: CSVMVDTQYF
V gene: TRBV6-6; clone size: many; D gene: TRBD1; J gene: TRBJ1-2; CDR3 DNA: TGTGCCAGCAGGACGACAGGGGGCGGCTACACCTTC; CDR3 protein: CASRTTGGGYTF
V gene: TRBV20-1; clone size: .; D gene: .; J gene: TRBJ1-1; CDR3 DNA: TGCAGTGCTAGAGAGGGGGCAGGGAACACTGAAGCTTTCTTT; CDR3 protein: CSAREGAGNTEAFF
V gene: TRBV6-2/TRBV6-3; clone size: .; D gene: TRBD1; J gene: TRBJ2-2; CDR3 DNA: TGTGCCAGCAGCCCGACAGGGGGTTTCGGGACCGGGGAGCTGTTTTTT; CDR3 protein: CASSPTGGFGTGELFF